This T cell receptor (beta chain) was identified in a study of T cells after yellow fever vaccination (dated by TCRdb to 2018 to 2020). General notes on the study: The SMART-Seq v4 Ultra Low Input RNA kit was used to prepare libraries from fractions with low cell numbers. To follow T-cell clones before and after primary and booster YFV17D yellow fever vaccination, bulk TCR alpha and beta repertoires were sequenced over time. Two healthy male donors, one aged 18 to 30 and one aged 30 to 40 years, made up the cohort. Bulk PBMC replicates and cell subsets were isolated from blood drawn at multiple timepoints before and after both primary and secondary immunization.

CDR1 and CDR2 were assigned from the germline V gene as SNHLY and FYNNEI. From the cysteine up to the phenylalanine, the CDR3 has a length of 15 residues. Solely the CDR3 DNA is kept, with 45 bases framed from the first base. V loses 4 bases at its end and J loses 7 bases; junction bases beyond the gene matches: 10. TCR cDNA was made using 5'RACE template switching, a step that added a universal primer site and unique molecular identifiers. Priming for cDNA synthesis came from both the TCR alpha and TCR beta constant segments. Two PCR steps were used to amplify libraries, with sample barcodes and sequencing adapters being added in the second step. Sequencing of libraries was performed on Illumina HiSeq 2500 (2x100 bp) or NovaSeq (2x150 bp). In the source study's methods: Reads were demultiplexed and collapsed into UMI consensus sequences with MIGEC, and V(D)J alignment was performed with MiXCR. Using edgeR on replicate PBMC samples, clonotypes were called vaccine-responding if FDR was below 0.01 and the log2 fold change was above 5 up to day 15. Each bulk clonotype received a CD4 or CD8 identity based on whether the sequenced CD4 or CD8 repertoire contained that clonotype at higher abundance. TCRdb reprocessed the public reads (quality trimming at Q25 with fastp, clone calling with MiXCR) and kept in-frame beta chains. All rows with the same CDR3 protein become a single entry with the most common DNA and genes. These V and J calls derive from TCRdb rather than the authors' analysis. The sample table lists more than 350,000 distinct CDR3 sequences, approximately 10% of them with a count of one. The top ten hold around 20% of the sample.

On the study overall, not on this receptor specifically: Because the study included only two donors, the extent to which the findings can be generalized is limited. Because abundant contaminating clonotypes from the bulk population could be contained in FACS-sorted repertoires, computational filtering was required. A small share of clonotypes occurred in both CD4 and CD8 compartments, likely arising from convergent recombination. Most clones expanded after primary vaccination were re-detected after the booster (96% of CD4 and 88% of CD8), suggesting broad memory maintenance. Compared with the primary T-cell response, the secondary T-cell response was faster but weaker, reaching its peak on day 5 rather than on day 15.

Reading the label with the study, this specimen's treatment or condition is: live attenuated yellow fever vaccine strain. At every blood-draw timepoint, two biological replicates of bulk PBMCs were collected. A standard Ficoll-Paque protocol was used to isolate PBMCs from peripheral blood. RNA was extracted with TriZol from bulk PBMCs, CD4 and CD8 fractions, and dextramer-positive and dextramer-negative fractions. About this clonotype: Its antigen remains unidentified. No base quality information exists; no much larger clone differs at one position.

This chain is built from TRBV2 and TRBJ2-1, and TRBD2 aligns with 7 junction nucleotides. The starting material was PBMCs, obtained on the day of the first yellow fever vaccination. The TCR comes from a young man who received the YFV17D yellow fever vaccine. In nucleotide form, the sequence is TGTGCCAGCAGTGGCCGAGCGGGGCGAGGAAATGAGCAGTTCTTC. Its protein is CASSGRAGRGNEQFF.